The 11 T cell receptor beta chains reported below all come from one sample, sequenced in a study of shared clonotypes between healthy human individuals. CD45RO-negative, CCR7-selected cells formed the naive CD8 fraction, which excluded terminally differentiated effector memory CD45RA+ cells. Sequencing was performed with immunoSEQ multiplex PCR; in TCRdb, only in-frame clones are kept and a portion is missing. The sample holds some 2 million clones, over 85% seen once. The sample consisted of naive CD8+ T cells sorted from blood. The receptor set was obtained from a man aged 18 to 29 in good health.

The chain combines TRBV27 with TRBJ2-1; 9 nucleotides agree with TRBD2. Per germline, CDR1 MNHEY and CDR2 SMNVEV (reference sequence). V lost 3 bases, J lost 9 bases, and 12 bases stayed unmatched. The CDR3 extends over 16 amino acids. The CDR3 nucleotides read TGTGCCAGCAGTTTCCTGGCGGGGGGGCCGAATGGTGAGCAGTTCTTC. Translating gives CASSFLAGGPNGEQFF.

This clone was seen only once. This sequence joins TRBV10-2 and TRBJ2-1; 9 bases align to TRBD2. Germline trimming cut 4 bases from V and 6 bases from J; bases unmatched to any gene: 7. The CDR3 spans 15 residues. Germline V gene lookup returns CDR1 WSHSY and CDR2 SAAADI. The CDR3, as DNA: TGCGCCAGCAGTGTAGCGGGAGCCCCCTCCAATGAGCAGTTCTTC. Its protein product is CASSVAGAPSNEQFF.

Worth noting for this clone: This may come from a read error, since a much larger clone is one base off. The chain carries TRBV4-1 and TRBJ2-7; no clear D gene. Between the trimmed V and J ends, which lost 5 bases and 0 bases, there was a span of 5 bases. This CDR3 is 12 amino acids long. Germline loops: CDR1 MGHRA, CDR2 YSYEKL. CDR3: CASSWDSYEQYF. The CDR3 region has the DNA TGCGCCAGCAGCTGGGACTCCTACGAGCAGTACTTC.

The rearrangement links TRBV6-5 to TRBJ2-4, with D tentatively TRBD1 or TRBD2 (5 bases each). V dropped 10 bases and J dropped 1 base, with 17 bases sitting between them. This CDR3 has 15 residues. From germline, CDR1 is MNHEY and CDR2 SVGAGI. Written as DNA, the CDR3 is TGTGCCACCACTGAGGAGGCAGGGGCCAAAAACATTCAGTACTTC. Its translation is CATTEEAGAKNIQYF.

The chain is built from TRBV15 and TRBJ2-7; tentatively, D is TRBD1 or TRBD2 (5 bases each). The CDR3 totals 15 residues. The V gene lost 0 bases and the J gene lost 2 bases, with 11 bases spanning the gap. Germline V gene lookup returns CDR1 LNHNV and CDR2 YYDKDF (reference sequence). The CDR3 DNA follows: TGTGCCACCAGCAGAGAAGGGACGGAAACCTACGAGCAGTACTTC. It translates to CATSREGTETYEQYF.

The V gene is TRBV4-1, the J gene TRBJ2-7, with D possibly being TRBD1 (6 bases). This CDR3 contains 15 residues. The germline gives CDR1 MGHRA, CDR2 YSYEKL. Trimming left V 8 bases short and J 3 bases short, with 20 bases between. The CDR3 DNA follows: TGCGCCAGCCAGCTGAAAACCGGGACAAGCTACGAGCAGTACTTC. Translating gives CASQLKTGTSYEQYF.

The chain joins TRBV19 to TRBJ2-1; possible D gene TRBD2, 6 bases. The CDR3 is 16 amino acids. Germline V gene data show CDR1 as LNHDA and CDR2 as SQIVND (reference sequence). Trimming stripped 1 base from V and 0 bases from J, with 10 bases between. The CDR3 DNA reads TGTGCCAGTAGTATAGTTGCCGGGGGCTCCTACAATGAGCAGTTCTTC. Protein sequence: CASSIVAGGSYNEQFF.

This clone was detected once. Other DNA sequences in the same sample also yield this CDR3. V and J are TRBV27 and TRBJ2-3; TRBD2 is a possible D gene (5 bases). This CDR3 is 14 amino acids long. Between the trimmed V and J ends, which lost 5 bases and 1 base, there was a span of 10 bases. CDR1 MNHEY and CDR2 SMNVEV come from the germline V gene (reference sequence). CDR3 in amino acids: CASSPLGGTDTQYF. For the CDR3, the DNA is TGTGCCAGCAGTCCCTTGGGAGGCACAGATACGCAGTATTTT.

This sequence joins TRBV4-1 and TRBJ2-1; 10 bases map to TRBD2. The germline CDR1 and CDR2 sequences are MGHRA and YSYEKL. V lost 5 bases, J lost 14 bases, and 9 bases stayed unmatched. The CDR3 sequence is 13 residues long. CDR3 bases: TGCGCCAGCAGCTGGCTAGCGGGGGAATACGAGTTCTTC. Translating gives CASSWLAGEYEFF.

The sample holds one count of this clone. This chain uses TRBV27 with TRBJ1-5, with 10 bases matching TRBD1. This CDR3 has 18 residues. The germline V gene encodes CDR1 MNHEY and CDR2 SMNVEV (reference sequence). V trimming: 5 bases; J trimming: 2 bases; junction bases outside the gene matches: 12. Written as DNA, the CDR3 is TGTGCCAGCAGTCCAAGAGCGGGACAGGGGATCGGCAATCAGCCCCAGCATTTT. Protein: CASSPRAGQGIGNQPQHF.

The chain links TRBV27 to TRBJ1-2, with 8 bases matching TRBD1. J lost 4 bases, V lost 5 bases, and 12 bases had no gene match. There are 16 residues in the CDR3. Germline V gene sequence: CDR1 MNHEY, CDR2 SMNVEV (reference sequence). The CDR3 loop is CASSASTGERVYGYTF. The CDR3 DNA reads as TGTGCCAGCAGTGCCTCGACAGGGGAAAGGGTCTATGGCTACACCTTC.